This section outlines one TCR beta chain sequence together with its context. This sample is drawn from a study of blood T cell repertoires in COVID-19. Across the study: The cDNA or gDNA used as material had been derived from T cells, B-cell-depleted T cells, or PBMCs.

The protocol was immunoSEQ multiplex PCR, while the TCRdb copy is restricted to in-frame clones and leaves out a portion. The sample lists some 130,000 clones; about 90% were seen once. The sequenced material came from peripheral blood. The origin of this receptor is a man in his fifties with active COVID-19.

The CDR3 nucleotides are TGCAGCGTTGAGGGGCACCCTAACACTGAAGCTTTCTTT. It codes for CSVEGHPNTEAFF. J is TRBJ1-1 and V is TRBV29-1, with D tentatively TRBD1 (5 bases). CDR1 SQVTM and CDR2 ANQGSEA come from the germline V gene. V lost 3 bases, J lost 2 bases, and 10 bases lay in between. The CDR3 runs to 13 residues.